The 24 T cell receptor beta chains below were found in one sample sequenced in a study of identical twins. TCRdb used MiXCR to reprocess the 5' RACE reads, holding one entry per CDR3 protein. The profile shows about 470,000 distinct CDR3 sequences, 20% to 25% of them singletons. This sample was also put to use in a study of T cells expressing NK-cell markers.

The sequenced sample consisted of CD4+ T cells sorted from blood. Source of these receptors: a woman aged 18-29 years in good health.

This chain joins TRBV5-1 and TRBJ2-7; unclear D gene. Trimming cost V 0 bases and J 0 bases, with 7 bases left between them. This CDR3 region has 14 residues. Per the germline V gene, CDR1 is SGHRS and CDR2 is YFSETQ. The CDR3 is CASSLAESSYEQYF. Written as DNA, the CDR3 is TGCGCCAGCAGCTTGGCTGAAAGCTCCTACGAGCAGTACTTC.

This clonotype was found a few times. This chain uses TRBV29-1 with TRBJ2-1; TRBD1 is a possible D gene (5 bases). The CDR3 sequence is 14 residues long. Germline CDR1 SQVTM, CDR2 ANQGSEA. The germline V and J ends were trimmed by 5 bases and 6 bases, with 17 bases remaining between them. For the CDR3, the DNA is TGCAGCGTTCTAACGGCAGGGATTGGCAATGAGCAGTTCTTC. Translation: CSVLTAGIGNEQFF.

This rearrangement joins TRBV2 to TRBJ1-4; TRBD1 matches 8 bases. Per germline, CDR1 SNHLY and CDR2 FYNNEI. Trimming cost V 6 bases and J 5 bases; bases outside gene matches: 2. This CDR3 is 13 amino acids long. CDR3 in amino acids: CASRDRANEKLFF. CDR3 in DNA: TGTGCCAGCAGGGACAGGGCGAATGAAAAACTGTTTTTT.

This clonotype came up a few times. This rearrangement joins TRBV20-1 to TRBJ2-3; possibly TRBD2 for D (5 bases). The germline V gene has CDR1 DFQATT and CDR2 SNEGSKA (reference sequence). Trimming took 1 base from V and 4 from J, leaving 9 bases between them. This CDR3 spans 13 amino acids. This CDR3 is CSARGGSADTQYF. The CDR3, as DNA: TGCAGTGCTAGAGGAGGGAGTGCAGATACGCAGTATTTT.

This clonotype was counted a few times. This chain links TRBV2 with TRBJ2-7; 10 bases are shared with TRBD2. This CDR3 has 18 amino acids. Germline V gene data show CDR1 as SNHLY and CDR2 as FYNNEI. V gave up 6 bases and J gave up 2 bases; unmatched junction bases: 16. CDR3 protein: CASRRSPGTSEEAYEQYF. The CDR3 DNA follows: TGTGCCAGCAGGCGCAGTCCCGGGACTAGCGAAGAAGCCTACGAGCAGTACTTC.

This clonotype was found a few times. The V call is TRBV6-6, the J call TRBJ2-7, with TRBD1 as a possible D gene (5 bases). From germline, CDR1 is MNHNY and CDR2 SVGAGI (reference sequence). The CDR3 spans 13 residues. The germline V and J ends were trimmed by 6 bases and 3 bases, with 12 bases remaining between them. The chain's CDR3 is CASRRGANYEQYF. As DNA, the CDR3 is TGTGCCAGCAGGCGTGGGGCAAACTACGAGCAGTACTTC.

The CDR3 sequence is CASSALGRVSYNEQFF. Written as DNA, the CDR3 is TGTGCCAGCAGCGCCTTAGGCAGGGTCTCCTACAATGAGCAGTTCTTC. The chain links TRBV27 to TRBJ2-1, with D perhaps TRBD1 (5 bases). CDR1 and CDR2 (germline): MNHEY, SMNVEV (reference sequence). This CDR3 is built from 16 residues. Trimming removed 6 bases from V and 0 bases from J, with 15 bases in between.

The chain is built from TRBV7-3 and TRBJ1-1, with D unresolved. This CDR3 has 13 residues. The germline V and J ends were trimmed by 5 bases and 4 bases, with 11 bases remaining between them. Germline V gives CDR1 SGHTA, CDR2 FQGTGA. The CDR3: CASSVQEGTEAFF. CDR3 DNA: TGTGCCAGCAGCGTTCAGGAGGGCACTGAAGCTTTCTTT.

This clonotype was seen more than once but under ten times. V usage is TRBV20-1 and J usage is TRBJ2-7; D perhaps matches TRBD2 (5 bases). Trimming left V 0 bases short and J 4 bases short, with 19 bases between. The CDR3 length is 16 residues. Per germline, CDR1 DFQATT and CDR2 SNEGSKA (reference sequence). CDR3 nucleotide sequence: TGCAGTGCTAGAGATGGACTGCGACTCTCACTTTACGAGCAGTACTTC. It codes for CSARDGLRLSLYEQYF.

J is TRBJ2-3 and V is TRBV12-3 or TRBV12-4, with no clear D. This CDR3 is 13 amino acids long. V dropped 3 bases and J dropped 4 bases, with 8 bases sitting between them. The CDR3 coding sequence is TGTGCCAGCAGTTTTCCAGAAGCAGATACGCAGTATTTT. It yields the protein CASSFPEADTQYF.

The chain combines TRBV4-1 with TRBJ2-3, with 7 bases matching TRBD1. V lost 1 base, J lost 5 bases, and 18 bases stayed unmatched. Germline CDR1 and CDR2: MGHRA and YSYEKL. The CDR3 runs to 19 residues. The CDR3 nucleotides read TGCGCCAGCAGCCAAGGGTGGGCGTCCTCCGGGACAGCAATAGATACGCAGTATTTT. Protein product: CASSQGWASSGTAIDTQYF.

This clonotype showed up just a few times. The chain recombines TRBV12-3 or TRBV12-4 with TRBJ2-2; D is undetermined. There are 13 residues in the CDR3. The germline V and J ends were trimmed by 5 bases and 6 bases, with 10 bases remaining between them. CDR3 coding DNA: TGTGCCAGCAGTCCCCCAAGGCCCGGGGAGCTGTTTTTT. It translates to CASSPPRPGELFF.

This clonotype was seen only a few times. The rearrangement uses TRBV24-1 and TRBJ2-1, with 9 bases matching TRBD1. V lost 4 bases, J lost 1 base, and 7 bases stayed unmatched. Germline V CDR1 and CDR2: KGHDR, SFDVKD. This CDR3 has 17 residues. The DNA for the CDR3 is TGTGCCACCAGTGACGGACAGGGGAGGGGGTCCTACAATGAGCAGTTCTTC. Residues: CATSDGQGRGSYNEQFF.

In its sample, this clonotype was seen many times. The V call is TRBV29-1, the J call TRBJ2-7; D gene ambiguous. CDR1 is SQVTM and CDR2 is ANQGSEA in the germline V gene. This CDR3 has 13 residues. The V gene lost 0 bases and the J gene lost 6 bases, with 12 bases spanning the gap. The CDR3 DNA reads TGCAGCGTTGAAGATCCAGGCACCCTCGAGCAGTACTTC. Translating it yields CSVEDPGTLEQYF.

This clonotype showed up just a few times. The J gene is TRBJ2-2, the V gene TRBV18, with D perhaps matching TRBD1 (6 bases). Germline CDR1 is KGHSH and CDR2 is LQKENI. The CDR3 covers 15 residues. V was clipped by 3 bases and J by 5 bases, with 13 bases between them. CDR3 bases: TGTGCCAGCTCACCTACAGGGAGCGAAACCGGGGAGCTGTTTTTT. It encodes CASSPTGSETGELFF. The whole variable domain, remainder taken from reference TRBV18 and TRBJ2-2, is NAGVMQNPRHLVRRRGQEARLRCSPMKGHSHVYWYRQLPEEGLKFMVYLQKENIIDESGMPKERFSAEFPKEGPSILRIQQVVRGDSAAYFCASSPTGSETGELFFGEGSRLTVL.

The chain recombines TRBV7-2 with TRBJ2-7; D possibly uses TRBD1 or TRBD2 (5 bases each). The V end was cut by 5 bases, the J end by 4 bases, with 21 bases between. Looked up from germline, CDR1 is SGHTA and CDR2 is FQGNSA. This CDR3 is 16 amino acids long. The CDR3: CASSLLGTSFLYEQYF. The CDR3 coding sequence is TGTGCCAGCAGCCTACTAGGGACGTCATTCCTTTACGAGCAGTACTTC.

The chain recombines TRBV6-2 or TRBV6-3 with TRBJ2-1; D call uncertain. Germline V gene data show CDR1 as MNHEY and CDR2 as SVGEGT. V was cut by 0 bases and J by 3 bases, with 12 bases left in between. CDR3 length: 16 amino acids. The CDR3 coding sequence is TGTGCCAGCAGTTACTCGCGCGACATCAACTACAATGAGCAGTTCTTC. This codes for CASSYSRDINYNEQFF.

The table lists this clonotype with a few counts. The chain combines TRBV7-9 with TRBJ1-1; 8 bases are a match to TRBD1. The CDR3 sequence is 16 residues long. Trimming took 4 bases from V and 1 from J; bases not matched to a gene: 8. Germline V gene data show CDR1 as SEHNR and CDR2 as FQNEAQ (reference sequence). This chain's CDR3 is CASSSRGLSANTEAFF. The DNA for the CDR3 is TGTGCCAGCAGCTCCAGGGGGCTATCGGCGAACACTGAAGCTTTCTTT.

This clonotype has a handful of counts. The J gene is TRBJ2-1, the V gene TRBV24-1; no definite D call. V was clipped by 2 bases and J by 8 bases, with 6 bases between them. The CDR3 loop spans 12 amino acids. Germline V gene lookup returns CDR1 KGHDR and CDR2 SFDVKD. The CDR3 DNA sequence: TGTGCCACCAGTGATTCGGAATATGAGCAGTTCTTC. It codes for CATSDSEYEQFF.

This clonotype occurred a few times. This chain links TRBV20-1 with TRBJ2-7; D unclear. The germline V gene has CDR1 DFQATT and CDR2 SNEGSKA (reference sequence). This CDR3 has 13 amino acids. Deletions cut 1 base from V and 7 bases from J, with 14 bases between. DNA for the CDR3: TGCAGTGCTAGAGTCGTCGCAGTATTGGAGCAGTACTTC. Encoded protein: CSARVVAVLEQYF.

This clonotype was seen more than once but under ten times. The V call is TRBV9, the J call TRBJ2-2; 8 bases map to TRBD1. J lost 6 bases, V lost 3 bases, and 10 bases had no gene match. CDR3 length equals 16 residues. The V gene's germline CDR1 is SGDLS and CDR2 YYNGEE. The CDR3 reads CASSAQGEWFPGELFF. In nucleotides, the CDR3 is TGTGCCAGCAGCGCACAGGGGGAATGGTTTCCCGGGGAGCTGTTTTTT.

This chain links TRBV7-9 with TRBJ2-5; 8 nucleotides line up with TRBD2. The CDR3 length is 15 residues. V lost 5 bases, J lost 1 base, and 6 bases stayed unmatched. The germline V gene has CDR1 SEHNR and CDR2 FQNEAQ (reference sequence). The CDR3 DNA is TGTGCCAGCAGCAAACGGAGCGGGGGCCAAGAGACCCAGTACTTC. Its protein is CASSKRSGGQETQYF.

The table lists this clonotype with a few counts. The CDR3 DNA sequence: TGCGCCAGCAGTTCAGGGGGGAGCTCTGGGGCCAACGTCCTGACTTTC. It is translated as CASSSGGSSGANVLTF. The V gene is TRBV5-1, the J gene TRBJ2-6; a possible D gene is TRBD1 (7 bases). V lost 5 bases and J lost 0, with 12 bases in between. The CDR3 runs 16 residues. CDR1 is SGHRS, CDR2 YFSETQ, per germline.

The chain uses TRBV21-1 and TRBJ2-4; the D call in the table, TRBD1, was not verified against the DNA. TRBV21-1 represents a pseudogene. The CDR3 sequence is 16 residues long. This chain's CDR3 is CASSPDRGGGKNIQYF. DNA for the CDR3: TGTGCCAGCAGCCCGGACAGGGGCGGTGGCAAAAACATTCAGTACTTC.